The 27 T cell receptor beta chains listed next were all sequenced from one sample in a study of T-cell reconstitution after alpha-beta-depleted transplantation in children. As it was prepared, the TCRbeta library received unique molecular identifiers. A single record per CDR3 protein comes from TCRdb applying MiXCR to the PCR reads. The sample yields 450,000 to 600,000 distinct CDR3 sequences, 32% seen once. The sample was PBMCs from the stem cell graft donor, taken from the stem cell graft. Receptor source: a human donor who donated a stem cell graft to a child with aplastic anemia.

This clonotype was seen only a few times. The J gene is TRBJ1-1, the V gene TRBV10-3, with TRBD1 identical over 10 bases. V was pared by 6 bases and J by 0 bases, with 1 base of the junction left unmatched. This CDR3 region has 14 residues. The germline V gene has CDR1 ENHRY and CDR2 SYGVKD. The DNA of the CDR3 is TGTGCCATCAGGGGACAGGGGATGAACACTGAAGCTTTCTTT. This translates into CAIRGQGMNTEAFF.

This clonotype has only a few counts. The CDR3: CASSSTGTGIGQPQHF. The CDR3, as DNA: TGTGCCAGCAGCTCAACCGGGACAGGGATTGGTCAGCCCCAGCATTTT. The rearrangement uses TRBV7-2 and TRBJ1-5; 9 nucleotides align to TRBD1. There are 16 residues in the CDR3. CDR1 and CDR2 (germline): SGHTA, FQGNSA. V was clipped by 4 bases and J by 6 bases; unmatched bases: 10.

This clonotype was recorded once. The chain joins TRBV6-5 to TRBJ2-2; 8 bases agree with TRBD2. From germline, CDR1 is MNHEY and CDR2 SVGAGI. The CDR3 sequence is 16 residues long. Unmatched junction bases numbered 8, after V lost 2 bases and J lost 6 bases. Written as DNA, the CDR3 is TGTGCCAGCAGTTACGACCCGGCGGGAGGACCCGGGGAGCTGTTTTTT. Protein product: CASSYDPAGGPGELFF.

V and J are TRBV14 and TRBJ2-7; D tentatively reads TRBD1 or TRBD2 (5 bases each). CDR3 length: 13 amino acids. Germline assignment: CDR1 SGHDN and CDR2 FVKESK. V dropped 4 bases and J dropped 3 bases, with 10 bases sitting between them. CDR3 sequence reads: CASSPRGVYEQYF. CDR3 in DNA: TGTGCCAGCAGCCCCCGGGGCGTCTACGAGCAGTACTTC.

This chain connects TRBV11-2 to TRBJ2-1; no firm D call. Germline CDR1 reads SGHAT; CDR2 reads FQNNGV. V lost 1 base and J 8 bases, leaving 15 bases between the germline ends. The CDR3 consists of 15 residues. The chain's CDR3 is CASSLGLGGYDEQFF. The CDR3 coding sequence is TGTGCCAGCAGCTTAGGTTTGGGTGGGTACGATGAGCAGTTCTTC.

The chain carries TRBV6-2 or TRBV6-3 and TRBJ1-5; a weak D match, TRBD1 (5 bases). The germline CDR1 and CDR2 sequences are MNHEY and SVGEGT. Trimming removed 5 bases at V and 4 bases at J, with 15 bases between. The CDR3 has 15 residues. This CDR3 is CASSPSGRVNQPQHF. The CDR3 DNA follows: TGTGCCAGCAGTCCCTCAGGGAGGGTAAATCAGCCCCAGCATTTT.

The V gene is TRBV20-1, the J gene TRBJ2-2; D is ambiguous. V was shortened by 6 bases and J by 6 bases, with 14 bases between the two germline ends. Germline CDR1 and CDR2: DFQATT and SNEGSKA (reference sequence). The CDR3 length is 13 residues. The CDR3 DNA follows: TGCAGTGCCTCCCGAACCCGGCCCGGGGAGCTGTTTTTT. This codes for CSASRTRPGELFF.

This clonotype was seen only a few times. V and J are TRBV20-1 and TRBJ2-1; D is tentatively TRBD1 or TRBD2 (5 bases each). Germline lookup yields CDR1 DFQATT and CDR2 SNEGSKA (reference sequence). The V and J ends lost 4 bases and 11 bases respectively, with 15 bases between them. The CDR3 covers 12 residues. The DNA of the CDR3 is TGCAGTGCTACTGTCTCCGGGACCAAGCAGTTCTTC. It codes for CSATVSGTKQFF.

The chain uses TRBV5-1 and TRBJ1-1; D might be TRBD1 (6 bases). Germline values: CDR1 SGHRS, CDR2 YFSETQ. This CDR3 region has 12 residues. Trimming shortened V by 4 bases and J by 7 bases, and 11 bases separated the two germline ends. CDR3 nucleotides: TGCGCCAGCAGCCTGGGGGGACATGAAGCTTTCTTT. This codes for CASSLGGHEAFF. Full variable domain (missing parts from reference TRBV5-1 and TRBJ1-1): KAGVTQTPRYLIKTRGQQVTLSCSPISGHRSVSWYQQTPGQGLQFLFEYFSETQRNKGNFPGRFSGRQFSNSRSEMNVSTLELGDSALYLCASSLGGHEAFFGQGTRLTVV.

The V and J genes are TRBV15 and TRBJ1-3, with D unresolved. This CDR3 has 14 amino acids. Per the germline V gene, CDR1 is LNHNV and CDR2 is YYDKDF (reference sequence). Trimming removed 0 bases at V and 0 bases at J, with 3 bases between. The CDR3 DNA reads TGTGCCACCAGCAGAGACACCTCTGGAAACACCATATATTTT. Its translation: CATSRDTSGNTIYF.

The V gene is TRBV11-3, the J gene TRBJ2-3, with D uncertain. Trimming left V 2 bases short and J 7 bases short, with 4 bases between. The CDR3 length is 11 residues. Germline-derived CDR1 and CDR2 are SGHNT and YENEEA. The CDR3 DNA sequence: TGTGCCAGCAGCTTATTAAATACGCAGTATTTT. Its translation: CASSLLNTQYF. Combining the CDR3 with reference TRBV11-3 and TRBJ2-3 gives the whole variable domain EAGVVQSPRYKIIEKKQPVAFWCNPISGHNTLYWYLQNLGQGPELLIRYENEEAVDDSQLPKDRFSAERLKGVDSTLKIQPAELGDSAVYLCASSLLNTQYFGPGTRLTVL.

This clonotype occurred once. This chain joins TRBV28 and TRBJ2-3, with D unresolved. Trimming pared 4 bases from V and 7 bases from J, leaving 3 bases between. The CDR3 runs to 10 residues. Germline CDR1 and CDR2: MDHEN and SYDVKM. CDR3 nucleotide sequence: TGTGCCAGCAGTTCATATACGCAGTATTTT. Protein product: CASSSYTQYF.

This chain connects TRBV9 to TRBJ2-5; 8 positions agree with TRBD1. Germline values: CDR1 SGDLS, CDR2 YYNGEE. The CDR3 has 16 residues. The J segment lost 5 bases and the V segment lost 4 bases, leaving 13 bases of the junction unmatched. In nucleotides, the CDR3 is TGTGCCAGCAGCTTAAGCCACGACAGGGGACGGGAGACCCAGTACTTC. Its translation is CASSLSHDRGRETQYF.

This clonotype was observed a few times. The V call is TRBV12-3 or TRBV12-4, the J call TRBJ1-1; TRBD1 aligns across 8 bases. V lost 5 bases to trimming and J lost 1 base; unmatched junction nucleotides: 6. The CDR3 covers 15 residues. As DNA, the CDR3 is TGTGCCAGCAGTGTTCAGGGGGCCGGGAACACTGAAGCTTTCTTT. Translating it yields CASSVQGAGNTEAFF.

The chain couples TRBV11-3 to TRBJ2-1; D possibly corresponds to TRBD2 (6 bases). CDR1 is SGHNT, CDR2 YENEEA, per germline. Trimming removed 1 base from V and 5 bases from J, with 9 bases in between. The CDR3 covers 14 residues. The CDR3 DNA sequence: TGTGCCAGCAGCTTAGCGGAGCGGGACAATGAGCAGTTCTTC. Protein product: CASSLAERDNEQFF.

This chain uses TRBV12-3 or TRBV12-4 with TRBJ2-6; D ambiguous. V gave up 6 bases and J gave up 0 bases, with 9 bases separating them. The CDR3 spans 15 residues. The CDR3 DNA reads TGTGCCAGCAGCCCAATAGTCTCTGGGGCCAACGTCCTGACTTTC. Translated, it gives CASSPIVSGANVLTF.

J is TRBJ2-5 and V is TRBV15, with TRBD1 as a possible D gene (5 bases). The CDR3 consists of 18 residues. Per germline, CDR1 LNHNV and CDR2 YYDKDF (reference sequence). With 0 bases removed from V and 0 bases from J, the gap between germline ends came to 17 bases. CDR3 loop: CATSREIGAERHQETQYF. Here the CDR3 DNA reads TGTGCCACCAGCAGAGAGATAGGGGCAGAACGGCACCAAGAGACCCAGTACTTC.

The rearrangement links TRBV7-9 to TRBJ1-5; TRBD1 might be the D (5 bases). Germline CDR1 is SEHNR and CDR2 is FQNEAQ (reference sequence). V lost 6 bases and J lost 0, with 12 bases in between. CDR3 length: 15 residues. This chain's CDR3 is CASSPDSHSNQPQHF. The DNA for the CDR3 is TGTGCCAGCAGTCCAGACAGTCATAGCAATCAGCCCCAGCATTTT.

This clonotype turned up a few times. The chain is built from TRBV29-1 and TRBJ2-1; 11 bases are a match to TRBD2. The CDR3 sequence is 15 residues long. The ends lost 7 bases at V and 6 bases at J; junction bases unmatched: 11. Germline V gene sequence: CDR1 SQVTM, CDR2 ANQGSEA. The CDR3 here is CSGEGTSGSSNEQFF. The DNA for the CDR3 is TGCAGCGGCGAGGGAACTAGCGGGAGTAGCAATGAGCAGTTCTTC.

The V gene is TRBV4-2, the J gene TRBJ2-1; D perhaps matches TRBD1 (6 bases). CDR1 is LGHNA and CDR2 is YNFKEQ in the germline V gene. Trimming removed 1 base from V and 2 bases from J, with 12 bases in between. The CDR3 spans 16 residues. CDR3 loop: CASSQGSGGPYNEQFF. CDR3 in DNA: TGTGCCAGCAGCCAAGGAAGTGGGGGCCCCTACAATGAGCAGTTCTTC.

J is TRBJ2-5 and V is TRBV29-1; either TRBD1 or TRBD2 may fit D (5 bases each). V dropped 6 bases and J dropped 4 bases, with 21 bases sitting between them. There are 15 residues in the CDR3. CDR1 SQVTM and CDR2 ANQGSEA come from the germline V gene. The CDR3 region has the DNA TGCAGCGTCCGTCTAGCAGACCTTCAGGGAGAGACCCAGTACTTC. Its protein is CSVRLADLQGETQYF.

The J gene is TRBJ2-3, the V gene TRBV29-1; 14 positions match TRBD2. In germline, CDR1 is SQVTM, CDR2 ANQGSEA. V dropped 6 bases and J dropped 1; count of bases not matched to a gene: 9. CDR3 length: 17 amino acids. CDR3 coding DNA: TGCAGCGTCGGGAGACTAGCGGGAGGGCCCGGCACAGATACGCAGTATTTT. This gives the protein CSVGRLAGGPGTDTQYF.

V gene TRBV4-2 combines with J gene TRBJ1-3, with TRBD1 matching 7 bases. Germline CDR1 LGHNA, CDR2 YNFKEQ. V was clipped by 8 bases and J by 4 bases; unmatched bases: 11. This CDR3 is built from 15 residues. CDR3 in DNA: TGTGCCAGCGGCCCCGGGGACAGCTGCGGAAACACCATATATTTT. Translation gives CASGPGDSCGNTIYF.

This sequence joins TRBV4-3 and TRBJ2-1; TRBD1 agrees at 7 bases. V shed 4 bases and J 12 bases; nucleotides not matched to a gene: 18. This CDR3 has 16 residues. The germline CDR1 and CDR2 sequences are LGHNA and YSLEER. DNA for the CDR3: TGCGCCAGCAGCCTGGAGGAGAGGGGGCGACGAGCATTGCAGTTCTTC. Amino acid sequence: CASSLEERGRRALQFF.

Worth noting for this clonotype: One end of the junction does not line up with germline, which may come from a read error. The CDR3 reads CAISEYREPNTDTQYF. As DNA, the CDR3 is TGTGCCATCAGCGAGTACAGGGAGCCTAACACAGATACGCAGTATTTT. The rearrangement links TRBV10-3 to TRBJ2-3, with D perhaps matching TRBD1 (6 bases). CDR3 length equals 16 residues. CDR1 is ENHRY, CDR2 SYGVKD, per germline.

The chain employs TRBV5-5 and TRBJ2-5; D unresolved. The CDR3 runs 14 residues. CDR1 is SGHKS and CDR2 is YYEKEE in the germline V gene (reference sequence). Trimming cost V 3 bases and J 4 bases, with 13 bases left between them. CDR3 DNA: TGTGCCAGCAGCTCAGCAACACCAAGAGAGACCCAGTACTTC. Residues: CASSSATPRETQYF.

This chain connects TRBV29-1 to TRBJ1-4; no clear D gene. CDR3 length equals 12 residues. Germline loops: CDR1 SQVTM, CDR2 ANQGSEA. Trimming took off 3 bases at V and 7 bases at J, with 9 bases between the two ends. The DNA of the CDR3 is TGCAGCGTTGATACGGGCGTTGAAAAACTGTTTTTT. As protein: CSVDTGVEKLFF.